Sequencing of this T cell receptor (beta chain) was carried out in a study of intratumoral heterogeneity in liver cancer. Regarding the study in general: In the full roughly 14-patient cohort, the median age was around 69 years and the majority of patients were male. A total of 71 multiregional samples from around 15 HCC patients, consisting of 51 tumoral and some 20 adjacent nontumoral regions, were included in the overall cohort. To investigate intratumor heterogeneity, the study integrated RNA-seq, DNA sequencing, TCR-seq and SNP array data drawn from multiple regions of hepatocellular carcinoma specimens. Study-wide conclusions, independent of this receptor: The authors acknowledged a relatively low patient number and under-sampled tumor-infiltrating lymphocyte representation as limitations.

From the cysteine through the phenylalanine, the CDR3 covers 19 amino acids. Only CDR3 DNA is held: 57 bases, read in frame from base 1. Early-stage hepatocellular carcinoma was present in all patients, and no therapy was administered to any patient before surgical resection. No macroscopic evidence of necrosis or hemorrhage was present in the sampled areas. Multiple regions from two patients underwent TCR sequencing (ImmunoSeq). Frozen resection tissue samples were collected at a distance of at least 1 cm from each other. Samples labelled N came from nontumoral liver tissue adjacent to the tumor. Genomic DNA was isolated from bulk tissue with the DNeasy blood and tissue kit. TCR beta chain CDR3 regions were sequenced from genomic DNA using the immunoSEQ assay. Rearranged VDJ segments were amplified with primers annealing to V and J segments. In the original analysis: Clonality and richness metrics were computed with the ImmunoSeq Analyzer software. Differentially abundant clones between regions were identified using Fisher's exact test plus a beta-binomial method for added stringency. The immuneACCESS repertoire file appears here via TCRdb, limited to in-frame rearrangements. These files lack a portion of the clones; in checked studies, under half of the deficit traces to unresolved V genes, and the cause of the others is not known. V, J and clone size were drawn from that table, and D and trimming were deduced from the DNA. Here the sample has around 5,900 clones; 68% occur a single time. The ten largest clones add up to 20% to 25% of the sample.

Note on this clone: It lacks a known antigen. There are no base qualities to consult, and no much larger clone falls within one base.

Sequenced material: tumor-adjacent normal tissue, taken before any cancer treatment. This chain is built from TRBV21-1 and TRBJ2-2; TRBD2 is the table's D call and was not checked against the DNA. TRBV21-1 corresponds to a pseudogene. The receptor was derived from a man in his 70s with hepatocellular carcinoma. DNA sequence: TGTGCCAGCAGCAAATCGGGAGGGCAGCTAGCGGGTGCTACCGGGGAGCTGTTTTTT. This encodes CASSKSGGQLAGATGELFF.